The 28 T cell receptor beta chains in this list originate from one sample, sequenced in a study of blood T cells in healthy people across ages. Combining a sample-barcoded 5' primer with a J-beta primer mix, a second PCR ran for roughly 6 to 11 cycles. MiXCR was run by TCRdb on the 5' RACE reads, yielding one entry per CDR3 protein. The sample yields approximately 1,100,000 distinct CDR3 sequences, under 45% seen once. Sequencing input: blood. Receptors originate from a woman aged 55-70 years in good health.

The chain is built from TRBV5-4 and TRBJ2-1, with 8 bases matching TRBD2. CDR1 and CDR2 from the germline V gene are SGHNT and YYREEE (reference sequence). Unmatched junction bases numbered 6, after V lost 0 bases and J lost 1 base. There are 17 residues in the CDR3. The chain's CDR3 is CASSLGAAGVSYNEQFF. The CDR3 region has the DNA TGTGCCAGCAGCTTGGGGGCAGCGGGAGTTTCCTACAATGAGCAGTTCTTC. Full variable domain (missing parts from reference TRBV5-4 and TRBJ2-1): ETGVTQSPTHLIKTRGQQVTLRCSSQSGHNTVSWYQQALGQGPQFIFQYYREEENGRGNFPPRFSGLQFPNYSSELNVNALELDDSALYLCASSLGAAGVSYNEQFFGPGTRLTVL.

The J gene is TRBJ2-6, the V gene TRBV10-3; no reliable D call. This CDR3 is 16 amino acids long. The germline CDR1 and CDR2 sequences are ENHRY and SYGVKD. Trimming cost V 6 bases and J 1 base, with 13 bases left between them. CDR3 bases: TGTGCCATCAGACGCGCATCGGGTTCTGGGGCCAACGTCCTGACTTTC. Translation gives CAIRRASGSGANVLTF.

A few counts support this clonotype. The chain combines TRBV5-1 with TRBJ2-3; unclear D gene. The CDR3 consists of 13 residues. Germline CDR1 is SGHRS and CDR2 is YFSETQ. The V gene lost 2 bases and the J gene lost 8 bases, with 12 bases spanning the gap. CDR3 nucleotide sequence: TGCGCCAGCAGCTTAGGATGGACGGTTACGCAGTATTTT. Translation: CASSLGWTVTQYF. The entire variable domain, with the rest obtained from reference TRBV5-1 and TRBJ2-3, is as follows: KAGVTQTPRYLIKTRGQQVTLSCSPISGHRSVSWYQQTPGQGLQFLFEYFSETQRNKGNFPGRFSGRQFSNSRSEMNVSTLELGDSALYLCASSLGWTVTQYFGPGTRLTVL.

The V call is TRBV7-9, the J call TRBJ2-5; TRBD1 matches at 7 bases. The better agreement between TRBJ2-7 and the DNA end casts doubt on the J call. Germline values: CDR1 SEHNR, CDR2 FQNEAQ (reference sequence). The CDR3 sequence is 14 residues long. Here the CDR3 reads CASSIRDRPYEQYF. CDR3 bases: TGTGCCAGCAGCATCCGGGACAGACCCTACGAGCAGTACTTC.

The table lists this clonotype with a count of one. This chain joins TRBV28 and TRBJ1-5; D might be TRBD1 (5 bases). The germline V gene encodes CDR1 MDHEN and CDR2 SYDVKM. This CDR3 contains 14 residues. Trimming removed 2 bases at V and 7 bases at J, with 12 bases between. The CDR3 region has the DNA TGTGCCAGCAGTTTAATCGACAGCGGGCAGCCCCAGCATTTT. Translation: CASSLIDSGQPQHF.

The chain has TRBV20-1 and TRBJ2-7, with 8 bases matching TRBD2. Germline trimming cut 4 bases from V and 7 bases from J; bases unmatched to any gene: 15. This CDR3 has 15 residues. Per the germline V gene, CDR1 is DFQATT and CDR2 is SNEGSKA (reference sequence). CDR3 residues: CSATRRTGGGLEQYF. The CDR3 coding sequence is TGCAGTGCTACGAGGCGGACGGGAGGGGGTCTGGAGCAGTACTTC.

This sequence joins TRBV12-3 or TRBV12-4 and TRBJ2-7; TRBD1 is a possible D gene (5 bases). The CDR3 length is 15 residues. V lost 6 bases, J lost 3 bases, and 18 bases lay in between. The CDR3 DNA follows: TGTGCCAGCAGCACCACCAATACAGGAGACTACGAGCAGTACTTC. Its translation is CASSTTNTGDYEQYF.

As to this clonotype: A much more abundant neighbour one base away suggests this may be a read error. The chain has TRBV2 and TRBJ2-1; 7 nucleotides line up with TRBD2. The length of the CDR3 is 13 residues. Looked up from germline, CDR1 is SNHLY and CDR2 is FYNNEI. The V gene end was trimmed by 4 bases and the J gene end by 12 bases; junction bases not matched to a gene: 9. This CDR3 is CASSAERDRLQFF. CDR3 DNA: TGTGCCAGCAGTGCAGAGCGGGATCGACTGCAGTTCTTC.

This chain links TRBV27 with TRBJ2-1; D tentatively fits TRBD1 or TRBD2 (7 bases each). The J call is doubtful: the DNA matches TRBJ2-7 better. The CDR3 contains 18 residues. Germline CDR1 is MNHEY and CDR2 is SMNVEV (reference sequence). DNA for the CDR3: TGTGCCAGCAGTCCAGTCGGGAGCGGGACAGCAGTCCACAATGAGCAGTACTTC. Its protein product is CASSPVGSGTAVHNEQYF.

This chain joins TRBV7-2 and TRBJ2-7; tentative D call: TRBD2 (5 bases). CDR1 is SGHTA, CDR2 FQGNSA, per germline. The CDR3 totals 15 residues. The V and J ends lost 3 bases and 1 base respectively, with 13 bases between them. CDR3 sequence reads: CASSFGERRSYEQYF. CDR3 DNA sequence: TGTGCCAGCAGCTTCGGGGAAAGGAGATCCTACGAGCAGTACTTC. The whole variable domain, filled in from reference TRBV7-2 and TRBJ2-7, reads GAGVSQSPSNKVTEKGKDVELRCDPISGHTALYWYRQSLGQGLEFLIYFQGNSAPDKSGLPSDRFSAERTGGSVSTLTIQRTQQEDSAVYLCASSFGERRSYEQYFGPGTRLTVT.

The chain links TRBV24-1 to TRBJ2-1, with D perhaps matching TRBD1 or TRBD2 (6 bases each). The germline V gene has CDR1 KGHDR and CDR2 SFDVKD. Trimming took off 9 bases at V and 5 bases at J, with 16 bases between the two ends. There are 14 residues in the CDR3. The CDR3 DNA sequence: TGTGCCACCGGGGGGTCAGGGGCTAACAATGAGCAGTTCTTC. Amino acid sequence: CATGGSGANNEQFF.

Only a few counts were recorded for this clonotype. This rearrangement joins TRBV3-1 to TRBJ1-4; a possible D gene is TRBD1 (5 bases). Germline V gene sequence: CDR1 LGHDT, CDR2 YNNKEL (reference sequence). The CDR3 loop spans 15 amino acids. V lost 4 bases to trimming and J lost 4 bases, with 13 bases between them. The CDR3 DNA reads TGTGCCAGCAGCCTCCGGAGGAGGGGTAATGAAAAACTGTTTTTT. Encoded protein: CASSLRRRGNEKLFF.

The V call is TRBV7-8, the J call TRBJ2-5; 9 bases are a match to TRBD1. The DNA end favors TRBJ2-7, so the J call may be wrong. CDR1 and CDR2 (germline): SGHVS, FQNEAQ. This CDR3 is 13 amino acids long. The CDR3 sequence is CASSFDRGAEQYF. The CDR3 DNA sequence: TGTGCCAGCAGCTTCGACAGGGGGGCCGAGCAGTACTTC.

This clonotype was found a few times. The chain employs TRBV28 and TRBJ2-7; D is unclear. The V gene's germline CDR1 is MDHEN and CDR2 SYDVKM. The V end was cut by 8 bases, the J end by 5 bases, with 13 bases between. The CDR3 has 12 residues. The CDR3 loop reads CASGFDSDEQYF. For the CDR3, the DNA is TGTGCCAGCGGGTTCGATAGTGACGAGCAGTACTTC.

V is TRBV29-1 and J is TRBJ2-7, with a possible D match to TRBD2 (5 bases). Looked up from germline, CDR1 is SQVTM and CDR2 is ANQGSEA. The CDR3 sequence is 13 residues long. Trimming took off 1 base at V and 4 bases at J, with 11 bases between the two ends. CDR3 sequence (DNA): TGCAGCGTTGAAGGGCCCGGGGATTACGAGCAGTACTTC. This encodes CSVEGPGDYEQYF.

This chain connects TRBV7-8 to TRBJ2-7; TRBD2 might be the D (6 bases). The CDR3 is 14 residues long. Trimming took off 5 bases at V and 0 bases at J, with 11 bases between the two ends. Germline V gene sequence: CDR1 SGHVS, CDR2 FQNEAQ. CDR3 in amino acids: CASSLRDFSYEQYF. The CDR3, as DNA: TGTGCCAGCAGCCTAAGGGACTTCTCCTACGAGCAGTACTTC.

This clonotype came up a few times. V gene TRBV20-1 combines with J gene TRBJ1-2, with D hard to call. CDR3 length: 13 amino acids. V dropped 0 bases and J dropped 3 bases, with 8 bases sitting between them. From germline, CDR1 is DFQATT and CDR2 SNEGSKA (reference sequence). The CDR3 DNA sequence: TGCAGTGCTAGAGATTTTTCAGACTATGGCTACACCTTC. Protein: CSARDFSDYGYTF.

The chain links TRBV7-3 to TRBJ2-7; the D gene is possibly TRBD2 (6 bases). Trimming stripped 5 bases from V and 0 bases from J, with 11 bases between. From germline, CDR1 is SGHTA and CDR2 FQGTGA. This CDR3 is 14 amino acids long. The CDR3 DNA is TGTGCCAGCAGCCCGTCTAGCGACTCCTACGAGCAGTACTTC. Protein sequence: CASSPSSDSYEQYF.

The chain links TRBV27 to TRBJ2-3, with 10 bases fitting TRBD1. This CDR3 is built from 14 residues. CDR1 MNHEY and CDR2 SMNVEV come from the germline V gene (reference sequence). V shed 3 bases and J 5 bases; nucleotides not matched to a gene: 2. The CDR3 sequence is CASSLGQGLDTQYF. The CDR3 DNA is TGTGCCAGCAGTTTGGGACAGGGGTTAGATACGCAGTATTTT.

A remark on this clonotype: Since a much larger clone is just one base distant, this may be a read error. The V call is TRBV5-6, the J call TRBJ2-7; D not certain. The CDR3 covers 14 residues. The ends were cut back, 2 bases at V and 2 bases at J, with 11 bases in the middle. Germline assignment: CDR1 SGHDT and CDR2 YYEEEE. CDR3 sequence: CASSLGSATYEQYF. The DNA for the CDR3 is TGTGCCAGCAGCTTAGGATCAGCGACCTACGAGCAGTACTTC.

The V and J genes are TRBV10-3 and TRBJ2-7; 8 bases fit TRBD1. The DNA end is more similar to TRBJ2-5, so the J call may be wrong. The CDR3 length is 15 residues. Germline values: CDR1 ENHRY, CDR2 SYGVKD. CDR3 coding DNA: TGTGCCATCAGTGAAGGACAGGGTGCAAGGGAGACCCAGTACTTC. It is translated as CAISEGQGARETQYF.

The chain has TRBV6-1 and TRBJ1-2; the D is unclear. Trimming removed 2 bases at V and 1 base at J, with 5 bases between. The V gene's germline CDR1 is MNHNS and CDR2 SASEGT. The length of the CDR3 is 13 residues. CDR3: CASSERINYGYTF. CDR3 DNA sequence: TGTGCCAGCAGTGAAAGGATTAACTATGGCTACACCTTC.

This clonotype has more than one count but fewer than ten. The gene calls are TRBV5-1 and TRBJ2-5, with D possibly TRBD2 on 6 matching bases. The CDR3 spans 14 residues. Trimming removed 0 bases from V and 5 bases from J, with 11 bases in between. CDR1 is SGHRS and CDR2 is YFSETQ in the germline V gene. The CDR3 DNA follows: TGCGCCAGCAGCTTGGAGACGGGAGAGGAGACCCAGTACTTC. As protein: CASSLETGEETQYF.

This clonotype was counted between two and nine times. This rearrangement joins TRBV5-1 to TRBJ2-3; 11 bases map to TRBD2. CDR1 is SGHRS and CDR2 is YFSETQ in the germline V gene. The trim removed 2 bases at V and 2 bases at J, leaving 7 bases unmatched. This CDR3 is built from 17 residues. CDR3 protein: CASSFVPSGRNTDTQYF. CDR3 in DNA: TGCGCCAGCAGCTTTGTACCTAGCGGGAGGAACACAGATACGCAGTATTTT.

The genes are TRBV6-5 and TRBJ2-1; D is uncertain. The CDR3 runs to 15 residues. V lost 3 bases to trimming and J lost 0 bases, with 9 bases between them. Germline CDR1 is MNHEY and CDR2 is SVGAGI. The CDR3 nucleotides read TGTGCCAGCAGTTATGCTTCCCGCTCCTACAATGAGCAGTTCTTC. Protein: CASSYASRSYNEQFF.

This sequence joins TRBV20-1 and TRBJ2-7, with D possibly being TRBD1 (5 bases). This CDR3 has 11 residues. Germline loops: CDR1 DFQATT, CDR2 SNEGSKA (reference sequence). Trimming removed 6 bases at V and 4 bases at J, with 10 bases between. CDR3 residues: CSAIYRYEQYF. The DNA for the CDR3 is TGCAGTGCCATTTACAGGTACGAGCAGTACTTC.

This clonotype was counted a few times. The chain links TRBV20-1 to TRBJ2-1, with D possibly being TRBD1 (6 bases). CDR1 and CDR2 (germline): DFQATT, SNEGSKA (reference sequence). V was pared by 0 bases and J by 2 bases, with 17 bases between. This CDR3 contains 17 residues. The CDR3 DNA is TGCAGTGCTAGAGACCCTAGACAGGCCCGTACCTACAATGAGCAGTTCTTC. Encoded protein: CSARDPRQARTYNEQFF.

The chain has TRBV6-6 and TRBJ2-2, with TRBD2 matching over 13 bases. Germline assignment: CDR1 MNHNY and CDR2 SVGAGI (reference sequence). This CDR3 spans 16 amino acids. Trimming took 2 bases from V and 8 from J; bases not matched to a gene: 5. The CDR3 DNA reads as TGTGCCAGCAGTTACACTAGCGGGAGGGCCGTTGGGGAGCTGTTTTTT. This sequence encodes CASSYTSGRAVGELFF.